This entry describes one T cell receptor (beta chain). Its antigen is not known. The sample originates from a study of cytomegalovirus exposure and HLA in healthy donors. Broader study findings: When a later analysis was performed, an Asian-associated ancestry cluster reportedly had fewer N-insertions than the approximately 700-donor mean. Researchers reported from a later analysis that most CMV-associated TCR beta chains appeared HLA-restricted. Exclusion applied to some V segments, including TRBV6-2 and TRBV6-3, as they were indistinguishable. In an earlier analysis, most TCR beta V segments were productive about 90% or about 30% of the time.

Germline-derived CDR1 and CDR2 are MNHEY and SVGAGI. The CDR3 loop spans 15 amino acids. Trimming took 6 bases from V and 5 from J; bases not matched to a gene: 7. Primers for the PCR totalled 60 Vbeta and 13 Jbeta. Method: immunoSEQ multiplex PCR; TCRdb's copy keeps in-frame clones and lacks some. Among fewer than 150,000 clones listed, 75% to 80% were seen once. The sequenced sample was PBMCs. The sequence came from a woman aged 50 to 65 in good health and CMV-seronegative. This chain uses TRBV6-5 with TRBJ2-7, with 13 nucleotides matching TRBD2. Written as DNA, the CDR3 is TGTGCCAGCAGAACTAGCGGGGGGGGCCGCCACGAGCAGTACTTC. Its translation: CASRTSGGGRHEQYF.